The sequence of this T cell receptor (beta chain) was determined in a study of T-cell memory formation after mild COVID-19 (dated by TCRdb to about 2021). Study-wide context: Most TCR sequence clusters were specific to one of the two donors. T-cell clones expanding and contracting after mild COVID-19 in two donors were tracked by longitudinal TCRalpha and TCRbeta repertoire sequencing. The cohort was made up of two young adult volunteers, one female and one male, who were previously healthy.

Study-level results and caveats: Contracting CD4+ clones were found mainly in CM and EM memory subsets, while CD8+ clones were enriched in EMRA. Some responding clones were detected in pre-infection memory, suggesting pre-existing cross-reactive memory T cells joined the SARS-CoV-2 response. From day 15 to 85, contracting clones showed balanced CD4/CD8 phenotypes, whereas a second wave of clones that expanded from day 15 to 37 leaned towards CD4+. The second-wave clones that peaked on day 37 were not confirmed to be SARS-CoV-2 specific. The study covered only a couple of mild cases, and larger cohorts including severe cases with pre-infection samples were considered necessary.

Data came from an Illumina NovaSeq 6000. cDNA libraries for TCRalpha and TCRbeta were prepared by 5'RACE using constant-segment primers, with sample barcodes and unique molecular identifiers added. RNA was extracted from every sample with Trizol reagent. The libraries were amplified in two PCR steps, and the second step added a second sample barcode and Illumina TruSeq adapters. Sequencing of libraries was performed on an Illumina NovaSeq with 2 x 150 bp paired-end reads. As for the authors' bioinformatics: The reads were demultiplexed and collapsed into UMI-guided consensus sequences using migec v1.2.7. Using mixcr v2.1.11, UMI consensuses were aligned to TRA and TRB V and J templates and then assembled into clonotypes. Clonotypes were classified as expanded or contracted when called significant by both edgeR and NoisET, with noise models trained on biological replicates. edgeR calls used a false discovery rate-adjusted p below 0.01 and a log2 fold-change threshold of 1. As an exploratory analysis of dynamics, max-normalized trajectories of the 1000 most abundant clonotypes were examined by PCA with hierarchical clustering. Separately sequenced CD4+ and CD8+ repertoires were used to assign a CD4 or CD8 phenotype to each responding clone. Starting from the raw public reads, TCRdb applied fastp trimming at Q25, assembled clones with MiXCR and retained in-frame beta chains. Rows matching on CDR3 protein sequence are summarized as one entry with the most common DNA and genes. The V and J calls shown here were made by TCRdb, not taken from the authors' results. The sample has approximately 240,000 distinct CDR3 sequences on record, about 15% of them singletons. The ten most abundant clones make up around 3.8% of the sample.

PBMCs were isolated by Ficoll-Paque density gradient centrifugation. Relative to germline, V is missing 4 bases and J is missing 0 bases, with 6 bases of the junction outside any gene match. There are 16 amino acids in the CDR3, from cysteine to phenylalanine inclusive. The CDR3 DNA has 48 bases and is translated from base 1. From a lookup of the germline V gene, CDR1 and CDR2 are SGHDN and FVKESK. This clonotype showed up just a few times. Its target antigen remains unknown. No base-level quality is on record; no much larger clone is a single base apart. The clonotype originates from a man younger than 35 who had mild COVID-19 (a few samples of this study predate the infection). The sample titles of this study are shuffled in the database, so cell type and time point are left out; the donor was told from shared clones. The sequencing sample was made of PBMCs or a T cell subset sorted from them (not recorded which). The sequence is built from TRBV14 and TRBJ2-3, and 8 bases in between align with TRBD2. The nucleotide sequence is given as TGTGCCAGCAGCCTTTGGACTAGCCTGAGCACAGATACGCAGTATTTT. This encodes CASSLWTSLSTDTQYF.